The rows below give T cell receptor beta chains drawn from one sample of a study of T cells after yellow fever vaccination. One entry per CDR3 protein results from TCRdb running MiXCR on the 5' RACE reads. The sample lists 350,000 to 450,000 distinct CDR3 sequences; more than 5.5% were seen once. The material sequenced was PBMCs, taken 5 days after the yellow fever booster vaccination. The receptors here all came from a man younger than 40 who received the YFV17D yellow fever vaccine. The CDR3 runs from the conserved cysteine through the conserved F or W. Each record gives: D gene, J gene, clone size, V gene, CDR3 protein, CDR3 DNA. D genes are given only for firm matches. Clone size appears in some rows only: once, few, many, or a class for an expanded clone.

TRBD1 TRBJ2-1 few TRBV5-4 CASSTSGRGHNEQFF TGTGCCAGCAGCACCTCCGGCAGGGGGCACAATGAGCAGTTCTTC
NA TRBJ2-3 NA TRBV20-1 CSARLGAGDTQYF TGCAGTGCTAGGCTGGGGGCAGGAGATACGCAGTATTTT
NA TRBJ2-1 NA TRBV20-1 CSATDSGLGNEQFF TGCAGTGCTACGGACTCCGGATTGGGGAATGAGCAGTTCTTC
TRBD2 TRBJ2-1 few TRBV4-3 CASSVGTTYEQFF TGCGCCAGCAGCGTGGGGACTACGTACGAGCAGTTCTTC
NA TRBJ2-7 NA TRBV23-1 CASSQLFGRGTYEQYF TGCGCCAGCAGTCAATTGTTCGGCAGGGGTACCTACGAGCAGTACTTC
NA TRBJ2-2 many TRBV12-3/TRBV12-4 CASSFSGGELFF TGTGCCAGCAGCTTCAGCGGCGGGGAGCTGTTTTTT
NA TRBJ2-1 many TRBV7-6 CASSAYTGTGNEQFF TGTGCCAGCAGCGCCTACACGGGAACAGGCAATGAGCAGTTCTTC
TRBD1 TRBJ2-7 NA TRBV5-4 CASSPPDRGLVEQYF TGTGCCAGCAGCCCCCCGGACAGGGGGCTGGTCGAGCAGTACTTC
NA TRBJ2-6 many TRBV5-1 CASSLGGSVAGANVLTF TGCGCCAGCAGCTTGGGGGGCTCGGTAGCTGGGGCCAACGTCCTGACTTTC
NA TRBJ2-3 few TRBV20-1 CSAQPQTDTQYF TGCAGTGCTCAGCCTCAAACAGATACGCAGTATTTT
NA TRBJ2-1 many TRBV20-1 CSPSGPRSYNEQFF TGCAGTCCCTCGGGGCCACGCTCCTACAATGAGCAGTTCTTC
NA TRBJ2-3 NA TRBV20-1 CSAREPISDSTDTQYF TGCAGTGCTAGAGAACCAATCTCAGACAGCACAGATACGCAGTATTTT
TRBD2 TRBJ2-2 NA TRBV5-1 CASSLEMGGTGELFF TGCGCCAGCAGCTTGGAGATGGGGGGGACCGGGGAGCTGTTTTTT
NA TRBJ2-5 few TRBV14 CASSQGRRETQYF TGTGCCAGCAGCCAGGGTAGGCGTGAGACCCAGTACTTC
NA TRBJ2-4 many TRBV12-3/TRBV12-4 CASSARAGSLAKNIQYF TGTGCCAGCAGTGCCAGGGCAGGGTCTCTAGCCAAAAACATTCAGTACTTC
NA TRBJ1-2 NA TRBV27 CASSPKDFLYGYTF TGTGCCAGCAGCCCCAAGGACTTCCTCTATGGCTACACCTTC
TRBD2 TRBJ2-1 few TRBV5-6 CASSPGGGHNEQFF TGTGCCAGCAGCCCTGGGGGAGGGCACAATGAGCAGTTCTTC
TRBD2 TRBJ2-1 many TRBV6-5 CASSYSNGRINEQFF TGTGCCAGCAGTTACTCGAACGGGAGGATTAATGAGCAGTTCTTC
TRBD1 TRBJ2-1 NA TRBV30 CAWVPQGIALSNEQFF TGTGCCTGGGTTCCACAGGGGATCGCTCTTTCCAATGAGCAGTTCTTC
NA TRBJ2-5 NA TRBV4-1 CASSQMGSQETQYF TGCGCCAGCAGCCAAATGGGATCCCAAGAGACCCAGTACTTC
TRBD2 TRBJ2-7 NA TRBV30 CAWRWGGRDEQYF TGTGCCTGGAGGTGGGGAGGGAGGGACGAGCAGTACTTC
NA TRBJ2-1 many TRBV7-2 CASSLMMHNEQFF TGTGCCAGCAGCTTAATGATGCACAATGAGCAGTTCTTC
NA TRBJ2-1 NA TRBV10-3 CAISGPPYNEQFF TGTGCCATCAGTGGACCCCCCTACAATGAGCAGTTCTTC
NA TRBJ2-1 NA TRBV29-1 CSVLRDGQFF TGCTCGGTACTCCGTGACGGGCAGTTCTTC
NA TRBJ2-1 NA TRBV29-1 CSVPRRGDTLRVQQFF TGCAGCGTTCCGAGACGTGGGGACACCCTCCGTGTTCAGCAGTTCTTC
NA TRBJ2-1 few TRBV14 CASSQGRRRIEQFF TGTGCCAGCAGCCAGGGGCGGAGGCGAATAGAGCAGTTCTTC
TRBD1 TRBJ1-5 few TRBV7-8 CASSYQQGYSNQPQHF TGTGCCAGCAGCTACCAACAGGGGTATAGCAATCAGCCCCAGCATTTT
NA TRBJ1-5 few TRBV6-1 CASSGVGFRNQPQHF TGTGCCAGCAGTGGGGTAGGGTTTCGCAATCAGCCCCAGCATTTT
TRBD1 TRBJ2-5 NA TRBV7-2 CASSLFGDREQETQYF TGTGCCAGCAGCTTATTCGGGGACAGGGAACAAGAGACCCAGTACTTC
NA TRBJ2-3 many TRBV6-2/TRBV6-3 CASSGRRFTDTQYF TGTGCCAGCAGTGGGCGACGGTTCACAGATACGCAGTATTTT
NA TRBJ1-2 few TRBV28 CASMKGERGYTF TGTGCCAGCATGAAGGGGGAGAGGGGCTACACCTTC
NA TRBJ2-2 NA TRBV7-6 CASSLAAGGLGFGELFF TGTGCCAGCAGCTTAGCCGCAGGAGGACTCGGTTTCGGGGAGCTGTTTTTT
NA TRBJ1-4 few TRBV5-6 CASSLDRNEKLFF TGTGCCAGCAGCTTGGACAGAAATGAAAAACTGTTTTTT
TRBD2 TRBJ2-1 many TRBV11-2 CASSPLSGIYNEQFF TGTGCCAGCAGCCCCCTCAGCGGGATCTACAATGAGCAGTTCTTC
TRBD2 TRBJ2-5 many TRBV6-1 CASRSSGRWETQYF TGTGCCAGCAGATCTAGCGGGAGATGGGAGACCCAGTACTTC
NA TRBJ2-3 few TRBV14 CASSPPPRGSSTDTQYF TGTGCCAGCAGCCCTCCCCCCCGGGGCAGCAGCACAGATACGCAGTATTTT
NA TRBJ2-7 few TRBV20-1 CSARVEGVEQYF TGCAGTGCTAGAGTTGAGGGGGTCGAGCAGTACTTC
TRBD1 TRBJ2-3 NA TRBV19 CASMTGDQPTQYF TGTGCCAGTATGACAGGGGACCAACCTACGCAGTATTTT
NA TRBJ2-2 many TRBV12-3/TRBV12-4 CASTITGELFF TGTGCCAGCACCATCACCGGGGAGCTGTTTTTT
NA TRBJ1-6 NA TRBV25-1 CASRRQANSPLHF TGTGCCAGCAGGAGACAAGCAAATTCACCCCTCCACTTT
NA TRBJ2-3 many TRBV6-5 CASSSPADTQYF TGTGCCAGCAGTTCCCCCGCGGATACGCAGTATTTT
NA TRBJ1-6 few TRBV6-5 CASSYSGTRNSPLHF TGTGCCAGCAGTTATTCCGGGACAAGAAATTCACCCCTCCACTTT
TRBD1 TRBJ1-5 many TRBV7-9 CASSFSGTDSNQPQHF TGTGCCAGCAGCTTCTCCGGGACAGATAGCAATCAGCCCCAGCATTTT
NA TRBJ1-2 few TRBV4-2 CASSQGLRGSGYTF TGTGCCAGCAGCCAAGGGTTAAGGGGAAGTGGCTACACCTTC
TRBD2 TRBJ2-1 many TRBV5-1 CASSPQAGGPGGEQFF TGCGCCAGCAGCCCTCAGGCGGGAGGGCCCGGCGGTGAGCAGTTCTTC